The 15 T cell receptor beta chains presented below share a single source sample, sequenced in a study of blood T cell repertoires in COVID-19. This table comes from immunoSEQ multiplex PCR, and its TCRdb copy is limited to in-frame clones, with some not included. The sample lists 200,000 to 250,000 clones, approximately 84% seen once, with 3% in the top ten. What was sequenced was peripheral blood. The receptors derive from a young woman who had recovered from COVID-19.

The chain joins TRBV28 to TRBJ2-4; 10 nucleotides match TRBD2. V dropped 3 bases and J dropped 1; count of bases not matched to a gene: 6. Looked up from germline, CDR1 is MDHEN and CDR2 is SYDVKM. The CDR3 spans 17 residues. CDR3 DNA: TGTGCCAGCAGTTTCAGGCTAGCGGGAGAGGCCAAAAACATTCAGTACTTC. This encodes CASSFRLAGEAKNIQYF.

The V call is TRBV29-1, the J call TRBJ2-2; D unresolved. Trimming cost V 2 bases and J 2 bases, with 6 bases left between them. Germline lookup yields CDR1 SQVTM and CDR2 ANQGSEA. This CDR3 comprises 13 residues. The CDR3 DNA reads TGCAGCGTTGAACCTATCAACACCGGGGAGCTGTTTTTT. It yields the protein CSVEPINTGELFF.

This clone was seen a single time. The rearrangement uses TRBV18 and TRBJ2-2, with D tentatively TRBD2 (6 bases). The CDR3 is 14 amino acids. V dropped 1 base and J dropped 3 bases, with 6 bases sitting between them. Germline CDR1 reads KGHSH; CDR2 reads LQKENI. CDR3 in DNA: TGTGCCAGCTCACCACGGGGGGACACCGGGGAGCTGTTTTTT. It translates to CASSPRGDTGELFF.

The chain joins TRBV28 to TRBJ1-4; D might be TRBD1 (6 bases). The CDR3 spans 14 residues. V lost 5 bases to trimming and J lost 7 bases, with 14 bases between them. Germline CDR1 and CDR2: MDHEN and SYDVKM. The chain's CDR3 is CASSTRGMSEKLFF. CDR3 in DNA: TGTGCCAGCAGTACCAGGGGTATGAGTGAAAAACTGTTTTTT. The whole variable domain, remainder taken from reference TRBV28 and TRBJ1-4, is DVKVTQSSRYLVKRTGEKVFLECVQDMDHENMFWYRQDPGLGLRLIYFSYDVKMKEKGDIPEGYSVSREKKERFSLILESASTNQTSMYLCASSTRGMSEKLFFGSGTQLSVL.

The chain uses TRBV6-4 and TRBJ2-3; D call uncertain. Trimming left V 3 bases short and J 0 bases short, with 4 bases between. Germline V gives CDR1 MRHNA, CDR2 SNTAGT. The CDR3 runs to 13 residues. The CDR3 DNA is TGTGCCAGCAGTGAGCGGAGCACAGATACGCAGTATTTT. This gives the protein CASSERSTDTQYF.

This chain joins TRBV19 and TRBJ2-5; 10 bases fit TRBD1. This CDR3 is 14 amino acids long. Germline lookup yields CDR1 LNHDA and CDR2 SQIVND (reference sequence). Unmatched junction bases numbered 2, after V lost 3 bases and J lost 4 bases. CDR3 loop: CASSIGTGVETQYF. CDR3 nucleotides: TGTGCCAGTAGTATTGGGACAGGGGTAGAGACCCAGTACTTC.

The CDR3 region is CASSPRAPEGADTQYF. CDR3 bases: TGTGCCAGCAGTCCCCGGGCCCCCGAAGGGGCAGATACGCAGTATTTT. The rearrangement links TRBV7-9 to TRBJ2-3; D may be TRBD1 (5 bases). Between the trimmed V and J ends, which lost 6 bases and 4 bases, there was a span of 20 bases. Germline values: CDR1 SEHNR, CDR2 FQNEAQ (reference sequence). The CDR3 runs to 16 residues.

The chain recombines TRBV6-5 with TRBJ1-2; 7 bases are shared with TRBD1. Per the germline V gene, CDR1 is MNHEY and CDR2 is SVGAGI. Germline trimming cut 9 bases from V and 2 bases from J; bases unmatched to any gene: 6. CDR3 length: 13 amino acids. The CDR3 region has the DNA TGTGCCAGTTGGGACAGACTGAACTATGGCTACACCTTC. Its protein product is CASWDRLNYGYTF.

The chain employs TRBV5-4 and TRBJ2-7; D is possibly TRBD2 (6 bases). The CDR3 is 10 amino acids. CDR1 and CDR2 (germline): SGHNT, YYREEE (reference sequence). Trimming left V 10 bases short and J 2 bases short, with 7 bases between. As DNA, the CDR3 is TGTGCCCGGGAGACCTACGAGCAGTACTTC. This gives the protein CARETYEQYF.

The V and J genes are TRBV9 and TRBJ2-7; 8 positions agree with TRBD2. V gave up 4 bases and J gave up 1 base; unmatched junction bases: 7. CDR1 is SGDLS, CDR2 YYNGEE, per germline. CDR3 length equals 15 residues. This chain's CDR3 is CASSPLREASYEQYF. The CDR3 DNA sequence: TGTGCCAGCAGCCCCCTGCGGGAGGCTTCCTACGAGCAGTACTTC.

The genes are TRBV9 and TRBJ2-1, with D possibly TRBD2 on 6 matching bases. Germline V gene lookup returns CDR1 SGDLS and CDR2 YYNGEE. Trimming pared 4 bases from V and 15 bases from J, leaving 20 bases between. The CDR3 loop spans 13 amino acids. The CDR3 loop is CASSPSGDSRPFF. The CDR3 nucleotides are TGTGCCAGCAGCCCCTCGGGGGACTCCCGTCCGTTCTTC.

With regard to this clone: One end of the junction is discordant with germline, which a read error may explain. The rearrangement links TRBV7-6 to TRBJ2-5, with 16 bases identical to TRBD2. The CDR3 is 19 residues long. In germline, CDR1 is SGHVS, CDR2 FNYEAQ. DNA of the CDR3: TGTGCCAGCAGCTTACGGGGGACTAGCGGGAGGGTCACAAGAGAGTCCCAGTACTTC. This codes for CASSLRGTSGRVTRESQYF.

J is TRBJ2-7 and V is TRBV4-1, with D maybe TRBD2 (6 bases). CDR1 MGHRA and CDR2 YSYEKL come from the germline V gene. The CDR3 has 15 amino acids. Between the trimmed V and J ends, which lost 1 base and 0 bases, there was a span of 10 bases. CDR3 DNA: TGCGCCAGCAGCCAAGGCTTTAGCGGCTCCTACGAGCAGTACTTC. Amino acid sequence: CASSQGFSGSYEQYF.

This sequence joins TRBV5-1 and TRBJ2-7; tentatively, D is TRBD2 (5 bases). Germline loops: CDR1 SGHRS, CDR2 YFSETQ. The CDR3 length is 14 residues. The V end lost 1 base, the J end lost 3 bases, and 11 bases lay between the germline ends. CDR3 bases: TGCGCCAGCAGCTTGTGGAGCGGACGCTACGAGCAGTACTTC. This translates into CASSLWSGRYEQYF.

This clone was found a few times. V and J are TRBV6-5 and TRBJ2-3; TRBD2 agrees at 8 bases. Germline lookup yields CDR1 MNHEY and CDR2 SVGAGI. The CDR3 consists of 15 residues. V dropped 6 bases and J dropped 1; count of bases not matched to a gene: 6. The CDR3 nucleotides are TGTGCCAGCAGGGGACTAGAAGGGGGCACAGATACGCAGTATTTT. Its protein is CASRGLEGGTDTQYF.